What follows is one TCR beta chain and its context. The antigen remains unidentified. This sample is part of a study of cytomegalovirus exposure and HLA in healthy donors. Trimming removed 1 base at V and 1 base at J, with 13 bases between. CDR1 and CDR2 from the germline V gene are SGHRS and YFSETQ. The CDR3 is 16 amino acids. TCRdb keeps only in-frame clones here, not all; method: immunoSEQ multiplex PCR. The data contain 120,000 or so clones, more than 95% of them singletons. Findings and limits, study-wide: The TCR clusters that emerged in the first cohort tended, a later analysis found, to co-occur in the approximately 130 validation repertoires.

The sequenced sample consisted of PBMCs. The chain joins TRBV5-1 to TRBJ2-3; D is perhaps TRBD1 (5 bases). The receptor was isolated from a man in his late teens or twenties in good health and CMV-seronegative. Here the CDR3 reads CASSLRAGWGTDTQYF. CDR3 nucleotides: TGCGCCAGCAGCTTGAGGGCAGGGTGGGGCACAGATACGCAGTATTTT.